This T cell receptor (beta chain) was captured by sequencing in a study of cytomegalovirus exposure and HLA in healthy donors. General study results and limits: A likely sequencing artifact accounted for one observed cluster of highly shared sequence variants. Some V segments (TRBV6-2 and TRBV6-3 among them) were excluded as indistinguishable.

This clone was detected once. No antigen is known for it. The CDR3 has 14 amino acids. Losses at the gene ends were 4 bases for V and 5 bases for J; bases not matched to a gene: 4. Germline loops: CDR1 SGHRS, CDR2 YFSETQ. Vbeta (60) and Jbeta (13) primers were used in the PCR. Clones were read by immunoSEQ multiplex PCR, and TCRdb kept only the in-frame ones, dropping some. Found here are 35,000 to 45,000 clones, roughly 63% of them singletons; the top ten hold about 12%. This sequence joins TRBV5-1 and TRBJ1-4; 8 nucleotides match TRBD1. Sequencing used PBMCs. This sequence originates from a man aged 60 to 69 in good health and CMV-seropositive. Here the CDR3 reads CASSQQGGNEKLFF. The DNA of the CDR3 is TGCGCCAGCAGCCAACAGGGGGGGAATGAAAAACTGTTTTTT.